This T cell receptor beta chain is drawn from a study of CD8 T cells in ankylosing spondylitis. Study-wide results and limits: A TCR beta motif made of about 8 highly homologous variants seemed typical of ankylosing spondylitis blood. In ankylosing spondylitis patients, matched synovial fluid reportedly showed significant enrichment of disease-linked clones. Disease-linked clones bore a CD8+ phenotype, appearing relatively rarely in peripheral blood.

With molecular barcodes, quantitative 5'-RACE was used to make the TCR beta libraries. From the 5' RACE reads, TCRdb called clonotypes with MiXCR, one entry per CDR3 protein. The sample has 400,000 or so distinct CDR3 sequences, 26% seen once. Germline V gene sequence: CDR1 MNHEY, CDR2 SMNVEV (reference sequence). The CDR3 runs to 14 residues. V was trimmed by 4 bases and J by 7 bases, leaving 14 bases between them. This clonotype was detected a few times. As yet, its antigen is unknown. The receptor's source is a male donor with ankylosing spondylitis. Sequenced material: blood, either unsorted or a sorted T cell fraction (not recorded which). V is TRBV27 and J is TRBJ2-1; D remains ambiguous. This chain's CDR3 is CASSWGNVGNEQFF. The DNA of the CDR3 is TGTGCCAGCAGTTGGGGTAACGTGGGGAATGAGCAGTTCTTC.